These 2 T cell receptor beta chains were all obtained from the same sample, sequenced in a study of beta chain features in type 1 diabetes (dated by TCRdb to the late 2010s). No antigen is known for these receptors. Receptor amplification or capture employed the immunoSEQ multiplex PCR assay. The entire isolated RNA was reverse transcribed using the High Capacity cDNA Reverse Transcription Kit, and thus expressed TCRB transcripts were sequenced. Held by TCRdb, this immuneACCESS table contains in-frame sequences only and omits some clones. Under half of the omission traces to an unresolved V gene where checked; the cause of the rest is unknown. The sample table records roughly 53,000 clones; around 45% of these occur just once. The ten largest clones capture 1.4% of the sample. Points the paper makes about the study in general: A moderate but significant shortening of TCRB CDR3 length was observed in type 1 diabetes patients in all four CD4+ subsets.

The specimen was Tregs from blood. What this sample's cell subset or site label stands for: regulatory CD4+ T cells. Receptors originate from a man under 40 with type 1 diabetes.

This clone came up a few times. CDR3 protein: CASSLRPGQGNQPQHF. DNA for the CDR3: TGTGCCAGCAGCTTACGGCCGGGACAGGGCAATCAGCCCCAGCATTTT. The chain couples TRBV7-8 to TRBJ1-5; 8 bases match TRBD1. CDR1 is SGHVS and CDR2 is FQNEAQ in the germline V gene. This CDR3 has 16 residues. V gave up 2 bases and J gave up 2 bases; unmatched junction bases: 5.

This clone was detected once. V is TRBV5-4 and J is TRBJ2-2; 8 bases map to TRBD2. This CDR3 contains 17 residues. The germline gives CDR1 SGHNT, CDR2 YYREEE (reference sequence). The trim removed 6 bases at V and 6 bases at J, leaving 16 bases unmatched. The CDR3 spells CASNLRLAGGWAGELFF. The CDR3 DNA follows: TGTGCCAGCAACCTTCGGCTAGCGGGCGGTTGGGCCGGGGAGCTGTTTTTT.